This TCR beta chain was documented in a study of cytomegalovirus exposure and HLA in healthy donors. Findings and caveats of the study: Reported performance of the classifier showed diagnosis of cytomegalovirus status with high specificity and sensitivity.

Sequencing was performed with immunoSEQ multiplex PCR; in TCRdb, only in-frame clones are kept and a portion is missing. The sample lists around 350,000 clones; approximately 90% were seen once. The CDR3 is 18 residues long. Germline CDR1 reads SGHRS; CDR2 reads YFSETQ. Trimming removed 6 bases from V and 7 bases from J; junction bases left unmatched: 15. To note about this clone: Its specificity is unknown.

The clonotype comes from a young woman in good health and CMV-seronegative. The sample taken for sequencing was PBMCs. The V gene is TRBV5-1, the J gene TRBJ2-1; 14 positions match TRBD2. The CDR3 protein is CASNWPTSGGAAGNEQFF. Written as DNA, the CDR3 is TGCGCCAGCAACTGGCCGACTAGCGGGGGGGCCGCCGGTAATGAGCAGTTCTTC.